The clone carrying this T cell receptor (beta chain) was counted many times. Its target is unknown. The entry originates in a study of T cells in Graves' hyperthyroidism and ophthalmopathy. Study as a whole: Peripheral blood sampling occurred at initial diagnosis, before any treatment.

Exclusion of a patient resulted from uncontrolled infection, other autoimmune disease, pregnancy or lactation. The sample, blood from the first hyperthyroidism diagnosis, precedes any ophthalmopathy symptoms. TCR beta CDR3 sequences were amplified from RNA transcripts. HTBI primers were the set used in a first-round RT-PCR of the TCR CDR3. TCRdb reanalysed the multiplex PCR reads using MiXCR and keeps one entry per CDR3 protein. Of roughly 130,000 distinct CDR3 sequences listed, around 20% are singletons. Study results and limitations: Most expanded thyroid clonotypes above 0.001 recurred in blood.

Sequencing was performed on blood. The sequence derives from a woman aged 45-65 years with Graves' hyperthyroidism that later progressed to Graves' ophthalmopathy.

The CDR3 sequence: CASRIQGRTEAFF. The CDR3 DNA follows: TGTGCCAGCAGGATACAGGGCCGAACTGAAGCTTTCTTT. V gene TRBV12-3 or TRBV12-4 combines with J gene TRBJ1-1, with D perhaps matching TRBD1 (6 bases). The CDR3 has 13 residues. Trimming left V 6 bases short and J 5 bases short, with 13 bases between.